Each of the 16 T cell receptor beta chains below was sequenced from the same sample in a study of cytotoxic CD8 clonotypes in ibrutinib-treated CLL. Generated by immunoSEQ multiplex PCR, the TCRdb table keeps only in-frame clones and is missing some. The top ten clones hold more than 10% of a sample with under 150,000 clones, approximately 89% of them seen once. The input for sequencing was PBMCs, taken after 12 months of ibrutinib treatment. The receptors were gathered from a human donor with chronic lymphocytic leukemia.

This chain uses TRBV6-5 with TRBJ2-2; possibly TRBD1 for D (6 bases). This CDR3 spans 14 amino acids. Germline V gene data show CDR1 as MNHEY and CDR2 as SVGAGI. Trimming removed 6 bases from V and 5 bases from J, with 13 bases in between. The CDR3 is CASRKQGATGELFF. Here the CDR3 DNA reads TGTGCCAGCAGGAAACAGGGCGCGACCGGGGAGCTGTTTTTT.

This chain uses TRBV7-2 with TRBJ2-5; no definite D call. This CDR3 region has 11 residues. Germline CDR1 and CDR2: SGHTA and FQGNSA. Trimming took off 2 bases at V and 5 bases at J, with 3 bases between the two ends. In DNA, the CDR3 is TGTGCCAGCAGCTTATCTGAGACCCAGTACTTC. This sequence encodes CASSLSETQYF.

The chain combines TRBV27 with TRBJ2-7, with 7 bases aligning to TRBD1. This CDR3 has 12 amino acids. V lost 6 bases to trimming and J lost 5 bases; unmatched junction nucleotides: 4. CDR1 is MNHEY and CDR2 is SMNVEV in the germline V gene (reference sequence). Written as DNA, the CDR3 is TGTGCCAGCAGGGGGCAGGGGGACGAGCAGTACTTC. Translated, it gives CASRGQGDEQYF.

This clone was observed once. The chain carries TRBV29-1 and TRBJ2-5; 11 nucleotides align to TRBD2. V was clipped by 7 bases and J by 5 bases; unmatched bases: 3. Germline CDR1 reads SQVTM; CDR2 reads ANQGSEA. The CDR3 spans 12 residues. CDR3 bases: TGCAGCGCCACTAGCGGGAGTGAGACCCAGTACTTC. Amino acid sequence: CSATSGSETQYF.

This clone was observed once. The chain links TRBV10-3 to TRBJ2-1; D is unresolved. The germline gives CDR1 ENHRY, CDR2 SYGVKD. The V gene lost 3 bases and the J gene lost 0 bases, with 9 bases spanning the gap. The CDR3 length is 15 residues. The CDR3 region has the DNA TGTGCCATCAGTGACAGCAGAAGCTCCTACAATGAGCAGTTCTTC. It yields the protein CAISDSRSSYNEQFF.

The genes are TRBV7-8 and TRBJ1-2, with 8 bases aligning to TRBD1. Per germline, CDR1 SGHVS and CDR2 FQNEAQ. CDR3 length: 17 amino acids. The V gene end was trimmed by 5 bases and the J gene end by 2 bases; junction bases not matched to a gene: 13. CDR3 nucleotide sequence: TGTGCCAGCAGCCTCGGACAGGGACGGAAGGGAAACTATGGCTACACCTTC. It codes for CASSLGQGRKGNYGYTF.

As concerns this clone: The same CDR3 also results from other DNA sequences found in this sample. This rearrangement joins TRBV9 to TRBJ1-1; D is perhaps TRBD1 (5 bases). The CDR3 runs 13 residues. Trimming left V 0 bases short and J 4 bases short, with 7 bases between. CDR1 is SGDLS, CDR2 YYNGEE, per germline. DNA of the CDR3: TGTGCCAGCAGCGTAGGGGGGACCACTGAAGCTTTCTTT. Protein sequence: CASSVGGTTEAFF.

V usage is TRBV5-4 and J usage is TRBJ2-7, with D perhaps TRBD1 (6 bases). The germline CDR1 and CDR2 sequences are SGHNT and YYREEE (reference sequence). V was pared by 6 bases and J by 0 bases, with 16 bases between. CDR3 size: 15 residues. CDR3 sequence reads: CASTPGWDNSYEQYF. As DNA, the CDR3 is TGTGCCAGCACCCCCGGGTGGGACAACTCCTACGAGCAGTACTTC.

The J gene is TRBJ2-7, the V gene TRBV7-3, with no clear D. The CDR3 is 13 amino acids. V was pared by 3 bases and J by 6 bases, with 12 bases between. In germline, CDR1 is SGHTA, CDR2 FQGTGA. CDR3 loop: CASSFPVGIEQYF. DNA of the CDR3: TGTGCCAGCAGCTTTCCAGTAGGGATCGAGCAGTACTTC.

V usage is TRBV6-1 and J usage is TRBJ2-5; a weak D match, TRBD2 (5 bases). Per germline, CDR1 MNHNS and CDR2 SASEGT. The CDR3 is 14 amino acids. Trimming stripped 4 bases from V and 3 bases from J, with 12 bases between. The CDR3 region is CASSARGEEETQYF. The CDR3 DNA reads as TGTGCCAGCAGTGCCCGGGGTGAGGAAGAGACCCAGTACTTC.

The rearrangement links TRBV5-6 to TRBJ2-7; D uncertain. CDR3 length: 12 amino acids. Germline V gene sequence: CDR1 SGHDT, CDR2 YYEEEE. Between the trimmed V and J ends, which lost 3 bases and 4 bases, there was a span of 8 bases. The CDR3 loop reads CASSYLGYEQYF. The CDR3 DNA reads as TGTGCCAGCAGCTACCTAGGGTACGAGCAGTACTTC. Drawing the rest from reference TRBV5-6 and TRBJ2-7, the complete variable domain is DAGVTQSPTHLIKTRGQQVTLRCSPKSGHDTVSWYQQALGQGPQFIFQYYEEEERQRGNFPDRFSGHQFPNYSSELNVNALLLGDSALYLCASSYLGYEQYFGPGTRLTVT.

The chain links TRBV29-1 to TRBJ2-3; TRBD2 agrees at 14 bases. Per the germline V gene, CDR1 is SQVTM and CDR2 is ANQGSEA. J gave up 10 bases and V 5 bases, and 5 bases lay outside the gene matches. The CDR3 is made up of 13 amino acids. In nucleotides, the CDR3 is TGCAGCGTTTGGGGACTAGCGGGAGACGCGCAGTATTTT. Its translation is CSVWGLAGDAQYF.

The V gene is TRBV19, the J gene TRBJ1-5; maybe TRBD1 (5 bases). Germline V CDR1 and CDR2: LNHDA, SQIVND (reference sequence). Trimming took off 10 bases at V and 0 bases at J, with 19 bases between the two ends. CDR3 length equals 16 residues. The DNA of the CDR3 is TGTGCCACCACCCCATGGGGGGGATATAGCAATCAGCCCCAGCATTTT. Translation gives CATTPWGGYSNQPQHF.

The rearrangement uses TRBV7-6 and TRBJ2-7, with TRBD2 as a possible D gene (5 bases). Per the germline V gene, CDR1 is SGHVS and CDR2 is FNYEAQ. Trimming stripped 2 bases from V and 7 bases from J, with 27 bases between. This CDR3 spans 18 amino acids. Written as DNA, the CDR3 is TGTGCCAGCAGCTTAAACCCTCATCGGGTCGGTGGCCCGGGGGAGCAGTACTTC. It yields the protein CASSLNPHRVGGPGEQYF.

The V and J genes are TRBV5-1 and TRBJ1-2; D perhaps matches TRBD1 (5 bases). V lost 4 bases to trimming and J lost 4 bases, with 11 bases between them. The CDR3 runs to 13 residues. Germline loops: CDR1 SGHRS, CDR2 YFSETQ. CDR3 region: CASSPEGSYGYTF. The CDR3 region has the DNA TGCGCCAGCAGCCCGGAGGGGTCCTATGGCTACACCTTC.

The rearrangement joins TRBV5-5 to TRBJ2-7; 7 bases map to TRBD1. The CDR3 contains 15 residues. J gave up 3 bases and V 0 bases, and 6 bases lay outside the gene matches. Germline assignment: CDR1 SGHKS and CDR2 YYEKEE (reference sequence). In DNA, the CDR3 is TGTGCCAGCAGCTTGGTTTGGACAGGACTCTACGAGCAGTACTTC. As protein: CASSLVWTGLYEQYF.